The 15 T cell receptor beta chains below come from one sample, sequenced in a study of T-cell memory formation after mild COVID-19 listed by TCRdb under 2021. The library was prepared using 5' RACE. Data came from an Illumina NovaSeq 6000. TCRdb reanalyzed the raw reads on its own, using fastp at Q25 for trimming and MiXCR for clone calling, and kept in-frame beta chains. All rows with the same CDR3 protein become a single entry with the most common DNA and genes. In all, the sample holds roughly 280,000 distinct CDR3 sequences, and under 8.5% of those were seen once. About 20% of the sample lies in the top ten. The sample taken for sequencing was PBMCs or a T cell subset sorted from them (not recorded which). The receptors shown here come from a man aged 18 to 29 who had mild COVID-19 (a few samples of this study predate the infection). The sample titles of this study are shuffled in the database, so cell type and time point are left out; the donor was told from shared clones.

This clonotype was seen ten or more times. The chain carries TRBV7-6 and TRBJ1-4, with a tentative D call TRBD1 (6 bases). The CDR3 extends over 16 amino acids. V was pared by 5 bases and J by 3 bases, with 16 bases between. Germline V CDR1 and CDR2: SGHVS, FNYEAQ. The CDR3 bases are TGTGCCAGCAGCCAATCACAGGGAACAGCTAATGAAAAACTGTTTTTT. Protein: CASSQSQGTANEKLFF.

The V gene is TRBV6-2 or TRBV6-3, the J gene TRBJ2-7; TRBD2 might be the D (5 bases). Germline lookup yields CDR1 MNHEY and CDR2 SVGEGT. V lost 8 bases and J lost 0, with 17 bases in between. This CDR3 contains 15 residues. In DNA, the CDR3 is TGTGCCAGCCACCCTATAGCGACCTTCTCCTACGAGCAGTACTTC. This encodes CASHPIATFSYEQYF.

This clonotype was picked up a small number of times. This sequence joins TRBV7-2 and TRBJ2-1; 9 bases map to TRBD1. The ends lost 1 base at V and 7 bases at J; junction bases unmatched: 14. Germline V CDR1 and CDR2: SGHTA, FQGNSA. This CDR3 spans 18 amino acids. CDR3 DNA: TGTGCCAGCAGCTTAGGATTGGGGTGGGGACAGGGCCGGAATGAGCAGTTCTTC. Protein: CASSLGLGWGQGRNEQFF. The variable domain in full, with the rest retrieved from reference TRBV7-2 and TRBJ2-1, is GAGVSQSPSNKVTEKGKDVELRCDPISGHTALYWYRQSLGQGLEFLIYFQGNSAPDKSGLPSDRFSAERTGGSVSTLTIQRTQQEDSAVYLCASSLGLGWGQGRNEQFFGPGTRLTVL.

This clonotype was seen more than once but under ten times. The gene calls are TRBV7-3 and TRBJ2-3, with D unclear. Deletions cut 0 bases from V and 6 bases from J, with 10 bases between. Germline V CDR1 and CDR2: SGHTA, FQGTGA. CDR3 size: 14 residues. This CDR3 reads CASSLTRVGDTQYF. DNA of the CDR3: TGTGCCAGCAGCTTAACAAGGGTCGGGGATACGCAGTATTTT.

This CDR3 reads CASSYLGGSNTGELFF. In nucleotides, the CDR3 is TGTGCCAGCAGTTATTTAGGGGGTTCGAACACCGGGGAGCTGTTTTTT. This sequence joins TRBV7-8 and TRBJ2-2; the D gene is possibly TRBD1 (6 bases). This CDR3 has 16 amino acids. V was clipped by 6 bases and J by 0 bases, with 14 bases between them. In germline, CDR1 is SGHVS, CDR2 FQNEAQ. Drawing the rest from reference TRBV7-8 and TRBJ2-2, the complete variable domain is GAGVSQSPRYKVAKRGQDVALRCDPISGHVSLFWYQQALGQGPEFLTYFQNEAQLDKSGLPSDRFFAERPEGSVSTLKIQRTQQEDSAVYLCASSYLGGSNTGELFFGEGSRLTVL.

V usage is TRBV7-9 and J usage is TRBJ2-3, with 12 bases identical to TRBD2. The junction had 8 bases not matched to a gene; V was cut back by 5 bases and J by 2 bases. CDR1 is SEHNR and CDR2 is FQNEAQ in the germline V gene (reference sequence). The CDR3 totals 17 residues. For the CDR3, the DNA is TGTGCCAGCAGCCAGCGGACTAGCGGGGCCTCCACAGATACGCAGTATTTT. Encoded protein: CASSQRTSGASTDTQYF.

This clonotype was recorded a few times. The V call is TRBV5-1, the J call TRBJ2-2; D possibly corresponds to TRBD1 (6 bases). Per germline, CDR1 SGHRS and CDR2 YFSETQ. The CDR3 is made up of 14 amino acids. V was shortened by 5 bases and J by 6 bases, with 14 bases between the two germline ends. The CDR3 DNA reads as TGCGCCAGCAGGCCACTAAAGGGGGCCGGGGAGCTGTTTTTT. Protein sequence: CASRPLKGAGELFF. Variable domain in full (rest from reference TRBV5-1 and TRBJ2-2): KAGVTQTPRYLIKTRGQQVTLSCSPISGHRSVSWYQQTPGQGLQFLFEYFSETQRNKGNFPGRFSGRQFSNSRSEMNVSTLELGDSALYLCASRPLKGAGELFFGEGSRLTVL.

This clonotype was detected many times. The rearrangement links TRBV7-9 to TRBJ1-1; TRBD1 is a possible D gene (5 bases). From germline, CDR1 is SEHNR and CDR2 FQNEAQ (reference sequence). This CDR3 contains 14 residues. V was cut by 5 bases and J by 1 base, with 11 bases left in between. The CDR3 sequence is CASSEIGGNTEAFF. The DNA for the CDR3 is TGTGCCAGCAGCGAGATCGGGGGGAACACTGAAGCTTTCTTT.

This chain connects TRBV20-1 to TRBJ2-7; D may be TRBD1 or TRBD2 (5 bases each). Germline lookup yields CDR1 DFQATT and CDR2 SNEGSKA (reference sequence). The CDR3 covers 15 residues. Trimming took 5 bases from V and 0 from J, leaving 17 bases between them. The CDR3 bases are TGCAGTGCTGCCGGGACGGAAGGTCACTCCTACGAGCAGTACGTC. Protein sequence: CSAAGTEGHSYEQYV.

The rearrangement uses TRBV6-1 and TRBJ2-1, with 14 bases lining up with TRBD2. Unmatched junction bases numbered 3, after V lost 7 bases and J lost 7 bases. The CDR3 sequence is 14 residues long. CDR1 and CDR2 from the germline V gene are MNHNS and SASEGT. The CDR3, as DNA: TGTGCCAGCACTGGGACTAGCGGGGGTAATGAGCAGTTCTTC. It translates to CASTGTSGGNEQFF.

V usage is TRBV4-1 and J usage is TRBJ2-5; no firm D call. Germline V gene data show CDR1 as MGHRA and CDR2 as YSYEKL. This CDR3 is 16 amino acids long. Trimming removed 4 bases from V and 0 bases from J, with 15 bases in between. For the CDR3, the DNA is TGCGCCAGCAGCCCTGGTTGGGCAGCGTACCAAGAGACCCAGTACTTC. It yields the protein CASSPGWAAYQETQYF.

V gene TRBV7-9 combines with J gene TRBJ1-5; D gene uncertain. The germline V and J ends were trimmed by 4 bases and 7 bases, with 8 bases remaining between them. CDR3 length equals 12 residues. Germline V gene data show CDR1 as SEHNR and CDR2 as FQNEAQ (reference sequence). This CDR3 reads CASSSSDQPQHF. Written as DNA, the CDR3 is TGTGCCAGCAGCTCCTCTGACCAGCCCCAGCATTTT.

This clonotype was counted between two and nine times. This chain links TRBV28 with TRBJ2-3; D is uncertain. Per germline, CDR1 MDHEN and CDR2 SYDVKM. Trimming removed 7 bases from V and 0 bases from J, with 14 bases in between. The CDR3 is 15 residues long. The CDR3: CASMSGRRSTDTQYF. The CDR3 DNA is TGTGCCAGCATGTCCGGCCGACGGAGCACAGATACGCAGTATTTT.

The chain employs TRBV11-2 and TRBJ2-1; 10 bases match TRBD2. Trimming at V came to 5 bases and at J to 10 bases, leaving 17 bases not matched to a gene. This CDR3 is built from 17 residues. From germline, CDR1 is SGHAT and CDR2 FQNNGV. The CDR3 region is CASSPAKGLAGGREQFF. In DNA, the CDR3 is TGTGCCAGCAGCCCCGCGAAGGGGTTAGCGGGGGGCCGGGAGCAGTTCTTC.

This clonotype was seen ten or more times. This chain links TRBV6-5 with TRBJ2-7, with TRBD1 matching over 9 bases. J was trimmed by 3 bases and V by 10 bases; bases with no gene match: 7. The CDR3 length is 13 residues. Germline V CDR1 and CDR2: MNHEY, SVGAGI. The CDR3 DNA reads TGTGCCACAACGGGGACAGGGAGCTACGAGCAGTACTTC. This codes for CATTGTGSYEQYF.